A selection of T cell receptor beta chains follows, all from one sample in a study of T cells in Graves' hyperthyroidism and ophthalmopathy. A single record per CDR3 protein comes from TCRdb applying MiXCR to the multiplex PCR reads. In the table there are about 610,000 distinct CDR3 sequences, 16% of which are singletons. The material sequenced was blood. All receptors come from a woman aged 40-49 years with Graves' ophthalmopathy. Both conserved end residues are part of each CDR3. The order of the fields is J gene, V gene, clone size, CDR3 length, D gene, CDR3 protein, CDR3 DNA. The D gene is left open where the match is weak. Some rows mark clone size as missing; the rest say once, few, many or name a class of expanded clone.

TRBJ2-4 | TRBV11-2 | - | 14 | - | CASSLGREVNIQYF | TGTGCCAGCAGCTTAGGCAGGGAGGTAAACATTCAGTACTTC
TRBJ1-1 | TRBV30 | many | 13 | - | CAWSDQSNTEAFF | TGTGCCTGGAGTGACCAGTCGAACACTGAAGCTTTCTTT
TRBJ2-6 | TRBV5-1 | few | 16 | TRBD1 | CASSSGGQSGANVLTF | TGCGCCAGCAGCTCAGGGGGCCAGTCTGGGGCCAACGTCCTGACTTTC
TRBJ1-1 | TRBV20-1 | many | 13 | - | CSAPDRFNTEAFF | TGCAGTGCCCCGGACAGATTTAACACTGAAGCTTTCTTT
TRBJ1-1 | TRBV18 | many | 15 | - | CASSPGRSRETEAFF | TGTGCCAGCTCACCAGGACGTAGTAGGGAAACTGAAGCTTTCTTT
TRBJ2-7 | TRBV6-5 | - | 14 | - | CASSYSSRGYEQYF | TGTGCCAGCAGTTACTCGTCCAGGGGCTACGAGCAGTACTTC
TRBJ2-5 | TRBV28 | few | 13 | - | CASSLSQEETQYF | TGTGCCAGCAGTTTATCCCAGGAAGAGACCCAGTACTTC
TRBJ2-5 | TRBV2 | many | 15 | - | CASSGGMTPPESQYF | TGTGCCAGCAGTGGCGGAATGACTCCTCCTGAGTCCCAGTACTTC
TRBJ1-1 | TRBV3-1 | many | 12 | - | CASSQRDTEAFF | TGTGCCAGCAGCCAAAGGGACACTGAAGCTTTCTTT
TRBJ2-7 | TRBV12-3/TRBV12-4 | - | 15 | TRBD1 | CASRPGQGRFYEQYF | TGTGCCAGCAGACCGGGACAGGGGCGGTTCTACGAGCAGTACTTC
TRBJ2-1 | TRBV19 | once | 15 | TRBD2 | CASSIVAGGSGEQFF | TGTGCCAGTAGTATAGTAGCGGGAGGATCAGGTGAGCAGTTCTTC
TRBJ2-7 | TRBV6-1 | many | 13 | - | CASSSLRGREQYF | TGTGCCAGCAGTTCCCTCCGTGGGCGCGAGCAGTACTTC
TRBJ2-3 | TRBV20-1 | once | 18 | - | CSAKKGGAERGPTDTQYF | TGCAGTGCTAAAAAAGGGGGAGCCGAGCGGGGTCCCACAGATACGCAGTATTTT
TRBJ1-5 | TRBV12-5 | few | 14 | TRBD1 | CASGAGQGGQPQHF | TGTGCTAGTGGTGCCGGACAGGGCGGTCAGCCCCAGCATTTT
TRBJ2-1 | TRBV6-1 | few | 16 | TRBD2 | CASSYQSTSAHNEQFF | TGTGCCAGCAGTTATCAGTCGACTAGCGCCCACAATGAGCAGTTCTTC
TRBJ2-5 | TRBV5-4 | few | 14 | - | CASSHGTRQETQYF | TGTGCCAGCAGCCACGGGACGCGCCAAGAGACCCAGTACTTC
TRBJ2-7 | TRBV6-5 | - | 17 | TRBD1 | CASSYQGQGDYPYEQYF | TGTGCCAGCAGTTACCAAGGACAGGGAGACTACCCCTACGAGCAGTACTTC
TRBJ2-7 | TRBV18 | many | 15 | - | CASSPPGGRTYEQYF | TGTGCCAGCTCACCACCGGGTGGGCGAACTTACGAGCAGTACTTC
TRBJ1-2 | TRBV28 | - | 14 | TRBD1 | CASMKGDRAYGYTF | TGTGCCAGCATGAAAGGGGACAGGGCCTATGGCTACACCTTC
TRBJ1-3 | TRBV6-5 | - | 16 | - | CASSYSRQGRGNTIYF | TGTGCCAGCAGTTACTCGAGGCAGGGGAGAGGAAACACCATATATTTT
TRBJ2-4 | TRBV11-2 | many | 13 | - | CASSLGMKNIQYF | TGTGCCAGCAGCTTAGGGATGAAAAACATTCAGTACTTC
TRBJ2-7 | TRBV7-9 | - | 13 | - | CASSPLTGFEQYF | TGTGCCAGCAGCCCCTTGACCGGCTTCGAGCAGTACTTC
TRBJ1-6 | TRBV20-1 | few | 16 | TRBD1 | CSARRGGQNYNSPLHF | TGCAGTGCTAGAAGAGGGGGACAGAACTATAATTCACCCCTCCACTTT
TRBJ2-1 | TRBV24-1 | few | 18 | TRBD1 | CATSDLRVGTGGVGGQFF | TGTGCCACCAGTGATTTGAGGGTTGGGACAGGGGGCGTGGGCGGGCAGTTCTTC
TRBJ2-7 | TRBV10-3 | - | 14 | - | CAITRDILSYEQYF | TGTGCCATCACCCGGGACATATTATCCTACGAGCAGTACTTC
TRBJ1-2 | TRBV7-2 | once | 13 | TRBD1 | CASRLGTVYGHTF | TGTGCCAGCAGACTCGGGACAGTCTATGGCCACACCTTC
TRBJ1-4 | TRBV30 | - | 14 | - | CAWSGGAIGEKLFF | TGTGCCTGGAGCGGAGGGGCCATCGGGGAAAAACTGTTTTTT
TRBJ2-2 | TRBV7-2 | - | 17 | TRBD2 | CASRGPAGGTNTGELFF | TGTGCCAGCAGAGGGCCAGCGGGGGGAACGAACACCGGGGAGCTGTTTTTT
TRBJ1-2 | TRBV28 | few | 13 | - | CASTTGSSYGYTF | TGTGCCAGCACTACAGGGAGTAGTTATGGCTACACCTTC
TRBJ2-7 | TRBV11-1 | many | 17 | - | CASSLAGVGGIPYEQYF | TGTGCCAGCAGCTTAGCGGGAGTCGGGGGCATTCCCTACGAGCAGTACTTC
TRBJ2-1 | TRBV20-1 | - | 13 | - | CSAQEGLDDEQFF | TGCAGTGCCCAAGAGGGGCTCGATGATGAGCAGTTCTTC
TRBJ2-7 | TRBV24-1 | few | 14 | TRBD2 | CATSPGGTHYEQYF | TGTGCCACCAGTCCGGGGGGTACCCACTACGAGCAGTACTTC
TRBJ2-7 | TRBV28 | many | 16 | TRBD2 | CASSTPSSGSSYEQYF | TGTGCCAGCAGTACCCCCTCTAGCGGGAGTTCCTACGAGCAGTACTTC
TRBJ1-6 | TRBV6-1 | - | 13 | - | CASSGSYNSPLHF | TGTGCCAGCAGTGGCTCCTATAATTCACCCCTCCACTTT
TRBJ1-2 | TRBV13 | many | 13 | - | CASSFGRKRGYTF | TGTGCCAGCAGCTTCGGAAGGAAACGCGGCTACACCTTC